These T cell receptor beta chains were read from a single sample in a study of blood T cell repertoires in COVID-19. Sequenced by immunoSEQ multiplex PCR; TCRdb stores in-frame clones only, minus some. The sample yields approximately 230,000 clones, around nine tenths seen once. The sequenced sample was peripheral blood. The source of these receptors is a man in his late teens or twenties with active or convalescent COVID-19. Each CDR3 is given with its conserved first and last residue. D genes are given only for firm matches. The size field is filled for only some rows; it gives once, few, many or a size class.

size: NA; D: NA; J: TRBJ1-5; V: TRBV12-3/TRBV12-4; CDR3: CASSSRPGPQHF; DNA: TGTGCCAGCAGCTCACGCCCCGGGCCCCAGCATTTT
size: few; D: NA; J: TRBJ2-1; V: TRBV7-9; CDR3: CASSLGVGFTYNEQFF; DNA: TGTGCCAGCAGCTTAGGTGTCGGGTTCACCTACAATGAGCAGTTCTTC
size: NA; D: NA; J: TRBJ1-1; V: TRBV25-1; CDR3: CASSVTDEGFESFF; DNA: TGTGCCAGCAGTGTAACGGACGAGGGTTTCGAATCTTTCTTT
size: NA; D: NA; J: TRBJ2-5; V: TRBV7-2; CDR3: CASSLFRETGETQYF; DNA: TGTGCCAGCAGCTTATTCCGGGAGACAGGGGAGACCCAGTACTTC
size: NA; D: TRBD2; J: TRBJ2-1; V: TRBV13; CDR3: CASSLGRTSGSEQFF; DNA: TGTGCCAGCAGCTTAGGCCGGACTAGCGGGAGTGAGCAGTTCTTC
size: NA; D: NA; J: TRBJ1-1; V: TRBV30; CDR3: CAFSGWGNTEAFF; DNA: TGTGCCTTTTCGGGATGGGGGAACACTGAAGCTTTCTTT
size: few; D: NA; J: TRBJ1-3; V: TRBV5-1; CDR3: CASSLEAGSGNTIYF; DNA: TGCGCCAGCAGCTTGGAGGCAGGGTCCGGAAACACCATATATTTT
size: few; D: NA; J: TRBJ1-6; V: TRBV6-5; CDR3: CASSYDAGSPLHF; DNA: TGTGCCAGCAGTTACGACGCGGGGTCACCCCTCCACTTT
size: NA; D: TRBD2; J: TRBJ2-2; V: TRBV2; CDR3: CASSEWGLAGETGELFF; DNA: TGTGCCAGCAGTGAGTGGGGACTAGCGGGAGAAACCGGGGAGCTGTTTTTT
size: NA; D: TRBD2; J: TRBJ2-5; V: TRBV6-5; CDR3: CASSFTSGETQYF; DNA: TGTGCCAGCAGTTTTACTAGCGGGGAGACCCAGTACTTC
size: NA; D: NA; J: TRBJ2-3; V: TRBV9; CDR3: CASSAQSSGTDTQYF; DNA: TGTGCCAGCAGCGCCCAATCTAGCGGCACAGATACGCAGTATTTT
size: few; D: TRBD1; J: TRBJ1-2; V: TRBV19; CDR3: CASSSWDSYGYTF; DNA: TGTGCCAGTAGTTCCTGGGACAGTTATGGCTACACCTTC
size: few; D: NA; J: TRBJ2-3; V: TRBV19; CDR3: CASSIAGSGDTQYF; DNA: TGTGCCAGTAGTATAGCAGGGAGCGGGGATACGCAGTATTTT
size: NA; D: NA; J: TRBJ1-4; V: TRBV18; CDR3: CASSLGRGREKLFF; DNA: TGTGCCAGCTCTCTCGGGAGGGGCCGTGAAAAACTGTTTTTT
size: NA; D: NA; J: TRBJ2-1; V: TRBV7-2; CDR3: CASSLALSGFGAYNEQFF; DNA: TGTGCCAGCAGCTTAGCGCTCTCAGGGTTTGGTGCATACAATGAGCAGTTCTTC
size: NA; D: TRBD2; J: TRBJ2-3; V: TRBV4-2; CDR3: CASSQRAGGSTDTQYF; DNA: TGTGCCAGCAGCCAGAGAGCGGGAGGGAGCACAGATACGCAGTATTTT
size: NA; D: NA; J: TRBJ2-7; V: TRBV20-1; CDR3: CSASVREPYEQYF; DNA: TGCAGTGCTAGTGTCCGGGAGCCCTACGAGCAGTACTTC
size: NA; D: NA; J: TRBJ2-7; V: TRBV6-5; CDR3: CASRRSGSYEQYF; DNA: TGTGCCAGCAGAAGAAGCGGATCCTACGAGCAGTACTTC
size: NA; D: TRBD1; J: TRBJ1-1; V: TRBV11-1; CDR3: CASSPDRGTTEAFF; DNA: TGTGCCAGCAGCCCGGACAGGGGGACCACTGAAGCTTTCTTT
size: NA; D: TRBD1; J: TRBJ1-4; V: TRBV7-8; CDR3: CASSLGQGATNEKLFF; DNA: TGTGCCAGCAGCTTAGGCCAGGGGGCAACTAATGAAAAACTGTTTTTT
size: NA; D: TRBD1; J: TRBJ2-2; V: TRBV5-1; CDR3: CASSPSQGALSGELFF; DNA: TGCGCCAGCAGCCCTTCCCAGGGGGCTTTGTCCGGGGAGCTGTTTTTT
size: NA; D: NA; J: TRBJ2-7; V: TRBV5-1; CDR3: CASRGSYEQYF; DNA: TGCGCCAGCCGGGGGAGCTACGAGCAGTACTTC
size: NA; D: TRBD1; J: TRBJ2-7; V: TRBV7-9; CDR3: CASSFPGQGFEQYF; DNA: TGTGCCAGCAGCTTTCCGGGACAGGGTTTCGAGCAGTACTTC
size: NA; D: TRBD1; J: TRBJ1-5; V: TRBV2; CDR3: CASRQGRNQPQHF; DNA: TGTGCCAGCAGACAGGGGCGAAATCAGCCCCAGCATTTT
size: NA; D: NA; J: TRBJ2-5; V: TRBV19; CDR3: CASSIQGAETQYF; DNA: TGTGCCAGTAGTATTCAAGGGGCAGAGACCCAGTACTTC
size: NA; D: TRBD1; J: TRBJ1-1; V: TRBV5-4; CDR3: CASSADRVNTEAFF; DNA: TGTGCCAGCAGCGCGGACAGGGTGAACACTGAAGCTTTCTTT
size: NA; D: NA; J: TRBJ2-7; V: TRBV2; CDR3: CAAGTEGHEQYF; DNA: TGTGCCGCAGGCACAGAGGGCCACGAGCAGTACTTC
size: NA; D: NA; J: TRBJ1-1; V: TRBV29-1; CDR3: CSAWTVAEAFF; DNA: TGCAGCGCCTGGACAGTGGCTGAAGCTTTCTTT
size: once; D: TRBD1; J: TRBJ1-5; V: TRBV30; CDR3: CAWGRTGDYQPQHF; DNA: TGTGCCTGGGGAAGGACAGGGGATTATCAGCCCCAGCATTTT
size: NA; D: TRBD1; J: TRBJ2-7; V: TRBV6-2/TRBV6-3; CDR3: CASRYRAGQGPYEQYF; DNA: TGTGCCAGCAGGTACCGCGCGGGACAGGGACCCTACGAGCAGTACTTC
size: NA; D: NA; J: TRBJ2-3; V: TRBV27; CDR3: CASSLAGEAGTQYF; DNA: TGTGCCAGCAGTTTAGCTGGGGAGGCGGGTACGCAGTATTTT
size: NA; D: TRBD2; J: TRBJ2-1; V: TRBV5-5; CDR3: CASSVTSGILGGEQFF; DNA: TGTGCCAGCAGCGTGACTAGCGGTATACTAGGGGGTGAGCAGTTCTTC
size: NA; D: TRBD1; J: TRBJ1-1; V: TRBV6-4; CDR3: CASSDWPGGTEAFF; DNA: TGTGCCAGCAGTGACTGGCCAGGGGGAACTGAAGCTTTCTTT
size: NA; D: NA; J: TRBJ1-3; V: TRBV20-1; CDR3: CSARGGNTIYF; DNA: TGCAGTGCCCGGGGTGGAAACACCATATATTTT
size: NA; D: NA; J: TRBJ1-1; V: TRBV4-3; CDR3: CASSQGRQVNTEAFF; DNA: TGCGCCAGCAGCCAAGGTAGACAGGTTAACACTGAAGCTTTCTTT
size: NA; D: NA; J: TRBJ2-6; V: TRBV2; CDR3: CASPGGGLSGANVLTF; DNA: TGTGCCAGTCCCGGCGGCGGTTTATCTGGGGCCAACGTCCTGACTTTC
size: NA; D: NA; J: TRBJ2-1; V: TRBV7-3; CDR3: CASSLVGTEQFF; DNA: TGTGCCAGCAGCTTAGTCGGGACAGAGCAGTTCTTC